This TCR beta chain was sequenced in a study of siplizumab effects on memory and regulatory T cells. General study findings and limits: Naive T cell populations appeared to exhibit greater diversity than memory cells and appeared to be major alloresponse contributors. The average Treg-derived proportion among mappable alloreactive CD4+ clones was 68.8% with siplizumab versus about 27% in controls. Roughly 80-97% of proliferating CD4+ or CD8+ clones lacked an assignable naive or memory phenotype.

Germline CDR1 reads MNHEY; CDR2 reads SMNVEV (reference sequence). The CDR3 contains 14 residues. J lost 0 bases, V lost 6 bases, and 5 bases had no gene match. Remarks on this clone: Its matching antigen is unknown.

Kept together in coculture, the mixed lymphocyte reaction cells spent 5 to 7 days at 37°C. The assay looked at 80,000 to 100,000 TCR templates in each sample. Profiling relied on immunoSEQ multiplex PCR, and the TCRdb table lists in-frame clones only, not all of them. The profile shows approximately 20,000 clones, approximately 40% of them singletons. Sample: CFSE-low (dividing) CD4+ T cells sorted from an allogeneic mixed lymphocyte reaction. This TCR derives from a human donor in good health; the cells came from an allogeneic mixed lymphocyte reaction. Some clones in this sample may be carry-over from other donors' samples. The chain couples TRBV27 to TRBJ2-7; 7 nucleotides align to TRBD1. CDR3 nucleotides: TGTGCCAGCAGCCAGGACAGGTTCTCCTACGAGCAGTACTTC. Amino acids: CASSQDRFSYEQYF.